This T cell receptor beta chain comes out of a study of CD8 T cells in ankylosing spondylitis. Study findings and constraints: Significant enrichment of disease-linked clones was reported in matched ankylosing spondylitis synovial fluid. Apparently characteristic of ankylosing spondylitis blood was a TCR beta motif (eight highly homologous variants). Prior work had noted some motif variants in reactive arthritis blood and synovial fluid.

The CDR3 consists of 15 residues. Germline V gene data show CDR1 as MGHRA and CDR2 as YSYEKL. V lost 6 bases and J lost 1; bases outside the gene matches: 7. This clonotype was counted only a few times. Its antigen is unidentified. By quantitative 5'-RACE with molecular barcodes, the TCR beta libraries were made. TCRdb analysed the 5' RACE reads with MiXCR anew, one entry per CDR3 protein. This sample has 670,000 or so distinct CDR3 sequences, with roughly 19% found just once. The J gene is TRBJ2-3, the V gene TRBV4-1, with TRBD2 identical over 7 bases. The origin of this receptor is a male donor with ankylosing spondylitis. The sequencing sample was made of blood, either unsorted or a sorted T cell fraction (not recorded which). CDR3 in amino acids: CASRDQRGGTDTQYF. In nucleotides, the CDR3 is TGCGCCAGCAGGGACCAGCGGGGAGGCACAGATACGCAGTATTTT.